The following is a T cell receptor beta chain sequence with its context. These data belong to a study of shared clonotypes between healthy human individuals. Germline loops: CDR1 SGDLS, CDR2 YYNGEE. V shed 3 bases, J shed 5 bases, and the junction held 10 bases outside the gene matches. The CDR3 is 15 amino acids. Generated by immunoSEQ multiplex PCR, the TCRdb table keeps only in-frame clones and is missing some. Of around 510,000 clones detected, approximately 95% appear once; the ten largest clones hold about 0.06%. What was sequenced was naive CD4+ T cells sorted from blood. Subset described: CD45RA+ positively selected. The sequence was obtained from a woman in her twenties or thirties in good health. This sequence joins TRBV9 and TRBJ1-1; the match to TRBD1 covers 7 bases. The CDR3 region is CASSAILTGRTEAFF. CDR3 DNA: TGTGCCAGCAGCGCCATACTGACAGGGCGGACTGAAGCTTTCTTT.